A selection of T cell receptor beta chains follows, all from one sample in a study of blood T cell repertoires in COVID-19. The data were produced by immunoSEQ multiplex PCR, yet TCRdb's version contains in-frame clones alone and is incomplete. Of around 300,000 clones listed, roughly 88% were seen once; the top ten hold around 4.6%. Sequenced sample: PBMCs or T cells enriched from blood (not recorded which). The receptors here all came from a man aged 25-45 years who had recovered from COVID-19. Each CDR3 is given with its conserved first and last residue. The order of the fields is J gene, V gene, D gene, CDR3 protein, CDR3 DNA. A D gene is named only where the DNA matches it firmly.

>TRBJ1-5|TRBV19|TRBD1
CASRTTGGGNQPQHF
TGTGCCAGTAGAACAACAGGGGGCGGCAATCAGCCCCAGCATTTT
>TRBJ1-5|TRBV28|TRBD1
CASRPSQGAGQPQHF
TGTGCCAGCAGGCCCTCACAGGGGGCAGGGCAGCCCCAGCATTTT
>TRBJ2-5|TRBV5-5|TRBD2
CASSPEAGGRETQYF
TGTGCCAGCAGTCCCGAAGCGGGGGGGCGGGAGACCCAGTACTTC
>TRBJ1-1|TRBV5-6|TRBD1
CASTIIRRGGWTEAFF
TGTGCCAGCACCATAATCCGCCGAGGGGGCTGGACTGAAGCTTTCTTT
>TRBJ2-2|TRBV25-1|-
CASNTAGASNTGELFF
TGTGCCAGCAATACGGCGGGGGCCTCGAACACCGGGGAGCTGTTTTTT
>TRBJ1-5|TRBV5-1|-
CASSPRAGARQPQHF
TGCGCCAGCAGCCCACGGGCAGGGGCGCGTCAGCCCCAGCATTTT
>TRBJ2-7|TRBV7-9|TRBD2
CASSHFSLLAGAYEQYF
TGTGCCAGCAGCCACTTCTCCCTCCTAGCGGGGGCCTACGAGCAGTACTTC
>TRBJ1-1|TRBV7-9|TRBD1
CASSPGQGAGTEAFF
TGTGCCAGCAGCCCAGGACAGGGGGCCGGCACTGAAGCTTTCTTT
>TRBJ1-2|TRBV18|-
CASSPSSGQRLYGYTF
TGTGCCAGCTCACCATCCTCTGGACAGCGACTCTATGGCTACACCTTC
>TRBJ2-7|TRBV19|-
CASSITPVGAWEQYF
TGTGCCAGTAGTATAACCCCGGTCGGTGCTTGGGAGCAGTACTTC
>TRBJ1-5|TRBV5-1|TRBD1
CASRGGTGPNQPQHF
TGCGCCAGCAGGGGCGGGACAGGGCCGAATCAGCCCCAGCATTTT
>TRBJ1-6|TRBV27|TRBD1
CASMSRQGYNSPLHF
TGTGCCAGCATGTCAAGACAGGGTTATAATTCACCCCTCCACTTT
>TRBJ2-3|TRBV30|-
CAWSPLRRDTQYF
TGTGCCTGGAGTCCCCTTAGGCGGGATACGCAGTATTTT
>TRBJ2-7|TRBV28|TRBD2
CASSLSGGLLF
TGTGCCAGCAGTTTAAGCGGGGGGCTCCTCTTC
>TRBJ2-3|TRBV19|TRBD1
CASSTLDRELDTQYF
TGTGCCAGTAGTACCCTTGACAGGGAGCTAGATACGCAGTATTTT
>TRBJ2-7|TRBV5-4|-
CASSLPRAYEQYF
TGTGCCAGCAGCTTGCCCAGGGCCTACGAGCAGTACTTC
>TRBJ2-2|TRBV7-2|-
CASSSRAQGSGELFF
TGTGCCAGCAGCTCACGGGCCCAGGGGTCCGGGGAGCTGTTTTTT
>TRBJ1-1|TRBV5-1|TRBD1
CASREGQGGTEAFF
TGCGCCAGCAGAGAAGGACAGGGGGGCACTGAAGCTTTCTTT
>TRBJ2-5|TRBV30|TRBD1
CAWSVRRGKRETQYF
TGTGCCTGGAGTGTACGCAGGGGGAAAAGGGAGACCCAGTACTTC
>TRBJ2-7|TRBV24-1|TRBD1
CATSETGTGGSYEQYF
TGTGCCACCAGTGAAACCGGGACAGGGGGTTCCTACGAGCAGTACTTC